This T cell receptor (beta chain) was identified during a study of cytomegalovirus exposure and HLA in healthy donors. Study as a whole: A data release that came early held tens of millions of unique TCRs from HLA-typed donors.

Study-wide points: The authors later found HLA-associated TCR beta chains more clonally expanded than equally common others.

Researchers ran the PCR with 60 Vbeta and 13 Jbeta primers. Clones were read by immunoSEQ multiplex PCR, and TCRdb kept only the in-frame ones, dropping some. Of some 120,000 clones in the sample, approximately 80% were seen once. CDR1 KGHSH and CDR2 LQKENI come from the germline V gene. V lost 6 bases, J lost 2 bases, and 14 bases lay in between. The length of the CDR3 is 14 residues. About this clone: What it recognizes is unknown.

The rearrangement uses TRBV18 and TRBJ2-7; D possibly corresponds to TRBD2 (5 bases). Sequenced input: PBMCs. This sequence was found in a man in his forties in good health and CMV-seronegative. The CDR3 bases are TGTGCCAGCTCTCTCGGTCGGGAAACCTACGAGCAGTACTTC. It is translated as CASSLGRETYEQYF.